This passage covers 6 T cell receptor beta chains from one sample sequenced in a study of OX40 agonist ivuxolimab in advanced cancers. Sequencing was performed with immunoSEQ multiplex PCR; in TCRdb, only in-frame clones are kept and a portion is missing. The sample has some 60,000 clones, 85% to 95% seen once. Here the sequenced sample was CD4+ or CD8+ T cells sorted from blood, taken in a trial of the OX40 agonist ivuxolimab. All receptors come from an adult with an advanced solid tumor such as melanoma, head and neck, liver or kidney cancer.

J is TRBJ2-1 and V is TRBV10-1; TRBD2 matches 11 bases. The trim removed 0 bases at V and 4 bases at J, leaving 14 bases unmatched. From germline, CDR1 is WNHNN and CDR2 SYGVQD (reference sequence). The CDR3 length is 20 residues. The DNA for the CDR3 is TGCGCCAGCAGTGAGTCGACGAAGGTACTAGCGGGAGTACTATACAATGAGCAGTTCTTC. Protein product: CASSESTKVLAGVLYNEQFF.

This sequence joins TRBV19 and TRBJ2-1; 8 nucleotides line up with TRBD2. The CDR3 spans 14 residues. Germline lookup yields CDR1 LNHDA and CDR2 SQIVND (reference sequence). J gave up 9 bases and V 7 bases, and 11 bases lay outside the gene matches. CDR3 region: CASIGREEEVEQFF. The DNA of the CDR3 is TGTGCCAGTATTGGGCGGGAGGAGGAGGTTGAGCAGTTCTTC.

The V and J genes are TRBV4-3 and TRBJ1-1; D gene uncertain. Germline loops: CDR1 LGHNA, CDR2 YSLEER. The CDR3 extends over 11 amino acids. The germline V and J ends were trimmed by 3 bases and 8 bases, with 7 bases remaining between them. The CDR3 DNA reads TGCGCCAGCAGCCAGGCAGAGGAAGCTTTCTTT. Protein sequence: CASSQAEEAFF.

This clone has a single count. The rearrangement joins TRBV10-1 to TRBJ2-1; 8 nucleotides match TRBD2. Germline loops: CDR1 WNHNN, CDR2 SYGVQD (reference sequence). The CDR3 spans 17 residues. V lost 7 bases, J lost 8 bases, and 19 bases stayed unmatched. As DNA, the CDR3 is TGCGCCAGCACCTCAGTGGTCCGGGAGGGCCTGTCCCATGAGCAGTTCTTC. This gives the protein CASTSVVREGLSHEQFF.

The CDR3 protein is CASSQDVSRLAGNDYGYTF. CDR3 in DNA: TGCGCCAGCAGCCAAGATGTTTCTCGTCTGGCTGGGAACGACTATGGCTACACCTTC. V gene TRBV4-3 combines with J gene TRBJ1-2; unclear D gene. The germline V gene encodes CDR1 LGHNA and CDR2 YSLEER. The CDR3 loop spans 19 amino acids. Trimming took 0 bases from V and 3 from J, leaving 23 bases between them.

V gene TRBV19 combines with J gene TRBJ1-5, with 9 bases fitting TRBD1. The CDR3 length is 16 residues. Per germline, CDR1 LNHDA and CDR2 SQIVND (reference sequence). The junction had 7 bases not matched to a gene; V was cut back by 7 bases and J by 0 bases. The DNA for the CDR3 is TGTGCCAGTACGGACAGGGGCCAATATAGCAATCAGCCCCAGCATTTT. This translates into CASTDRGQYSNQPQHF.